The 19 T cell receptor beta chains presented below share a single source sample, sequenced in a study of cytomegalovirus exposure and HLA in healthy donors. The PCR contained 60 Vbeta and 13 Jbeta primers. Produced via immunoSEQ multiplex PCR; TCRdb's table is partial and in-frame only. The sample consists of about 160,000 clones, around 90% of them appearing once. Sequencing was done on a sample of PBMCs. These receptor sequences come from a woman in her 30s in good health and CMV-seronegative.

This sequence joins TRBV25-1 and TRBJ2-2; 14 bases are shared with TRBD2. Trimming took 7 bases from V and 6 from J; bases not matched to a gene: 10. The germline gives CDR1 MGHDK, CDR2 SYGVNS. The CDR3 has 17 residues. The DNA of the CDR3 is TGTGCCAGCAATACGGGACTAGCGGGAGTCGATCCCGGGGAGCTGTTTTTT. It specifies CASNTGLAGVDPGELFF.

This chain connects TRBV7-9 to TRBJ2-2, with 8 bases aligning to TRBD2. In germline, CDR1 is SEHNR, CDR2 FQNEAQ (reference sequence). V lost 5 bases and J lost 5; bases outside the gene matches: 7. CDR3 length: 15 amino acids. CDR3 nucleotides: TGTGCCAGCAGCCCCCGCGGGGGGCGGACCGGGGAGCTGTTTTTT. Protein product: CASSPRGGRTGELFF.

The rearrangement links TRBV7-2 to TRBJ2-1; tentatively, D is TRBD2 (5 bases). The V gene lost 5 bases and the J gene lost 8 bases, with 16 bases spanning the gap. The CDR3 consists of 14 residues. CDR1 SGHTA and CDR2 FQGNSA come from the germline V gene. The CDR3 nucleotides are TGTGCCAGCAGCCCTTCGTTGCCCGGGGATGAGCAGTTCTTC. This translates into CASSPSLPGDEQFF.

The chain recombines TRBV14 with TRBJ2-2; D may be TRBD2 (6 bases). The CDR3 is 17 residues long. The V gene lost 3 bases and the J gene lost 5 bases, with 19 bases spanning the gap. The germline V gene encodes CDR1 SGHDN and CDR2 FVKESK. CDR3 loop: CASSQGGRLRGTGELFF. The CDR3 nucleotides are TGTGCCAGCAGCCAGGGGGGTAGACTCCGTGGAACCGGGGAGCTGTTTTTT.

This sequence joins TRBV30 and TRBJ1-5; D perhaps matches TRBD1 (6 bases). Per the germline V gene, CDR1 is GTSNPN and CDR2 is SVGIG (reference sequence). V lost 3 bases to trimming and J lost 4 bases, with 13 bases between them. The CDR3 sequence is 14 residues long. This CDR3 reads CAWRSGQPNQPQHF. The DNA of the CDR3 is TGTGCCTGGAGATCAGGACAGCCGAATCAGCCCCAGCATTTT.

This sequence joins TRBV27 and TRBJ2-7; 10 nucleotides agree with TRBD1. From germline, CDR1 is MNHEY and CDR2 SMNVEV (reference sequence). V trimming: 6 bases; J trimming: 2 bases; junction bases outside the gene matches: 10. The CDR3 covers 16 residues. This CDR3 is CASSPLAGQGTYEQYF. The CDR3 bases are TGTGCCAGCAGCCCCCTTGCGGGACAGGGGACCTACGAGCAGTACTTC.

The rearrangement links TRBV19 to TRBJ2-7; the D gene is possibly TRBD1 (6 bases). The CDR3 is made up of 15 amino acids. Germline V CDR1 and CDR2: LNHDA, SQIVND (reference sequence). The V and J ends lost 6 bases and 3 bases respectively, with 18 bases between them. The CDR3 here is CASSNPGTLVYEQYF. In DNA form, the CDR3 reads TGTGCCAGTAGCAATCCCGGGACACTAGTCTACGAGCAGTACTTC. The full variable domain, completed using reference TRBV19 and TRBJ2-7, is DGGITQSPKYLFRKEGQNVTLSCEQNLNHDAMYWYRQDPGQGLRLIYYSQIVNDFQKGDIAEGYSVSREKKESFPLTVTSAQKNPTAFYLCASSNPGTLVYEQYFGPGTRLTVT.

This clone was seen a single time. The CDR3, as DNA: TGTGCCAGCTCAACTAACTCGGGGGACAGGGTGTATAGCAATCAGCCCCAGCATTTT. This gives the protein CASSTNSGDRVYSNQPQHF. The chain recombines TRBV18 with TRBJ1-5; 9 nucleotides agree with TRBD1. The V gene end was trimmed by 5 bases and the J gene end by 0 bases; junction bases not matched to a gene: 14. The V gene's germline CDR1 is KGHSH and CDR2 LQKENI. The CDR3 has 19 residues.

The chain links TRBV27 to TRBJ2-2, with D tentatively TRBD1 (6 bases). The germline V and J ends were trimmed by 5 bases and 7 bases, with 14 bases remaining between them. The germline V gene encodes CDR1 MNHEY and CDR2 SMNVEV (reference sequence). The CDR3 has 14 residues. CDR3 protein: CASSLRDTGGELFF. For the CDR3, the DNA is TGTGCCAGCAGTCTCCGGGACACCGGCGGGGAGCTGTTTTTT.

The rearrangement uses TRBV11-2 and TRBJ1-5; 7 bases are a match to TRBD1. The ends lost 0 bases at V and 8 bases at J; junction bases unmatched: 4. This CDR3 spans 14 amino acids. The V gene's germline CDR1 is SGHAT and CDR2 FQNNGV. The CDR3 region is CASSLDPTGEPQHF. CDR3 nucleotide sequence: TGTGCCAGCAGCTTAGACCCCACAGGGGAGCCCCAGCATTTT.

This clone was counted once. The V gene is TRBV18, the J gene TRBJ2-5; tentatively, D is TRBD1 (6 bases). This CDR3 spans 14 amino acids. Germline CDR1 is KGHSH and CDR2 is LQKENI. V was trimmed by 3 bases and J by 2 bases, leaving 10 bases between them. CDR3 sequence (DNA): TGTGCCAGCTCACCCTTGGACAGACAAGAGACCCAGTACTTC. Amino acid sequence: CASSPLDRQETQYF.

The chain has TRBV27 and TRBJ2-1, with 10 bases that match TRBD1. The CDR3 has 16 amino acids. After removal of 8 bases from V and 6 bases from J, the junction contained 13 bases not matched to a gene. Germline CDR1 MNHEY, CDR2 SMNVEV (reference sequence). For the CDR3, the DNA is TGTGCCAGCCGAGATACCGACAGGGGGCTCGTCAATGAGCAGTTCTTC. As protein: CASRDTDRGLVNEQFF.

This chain joins TRBV19 and TRBJ2-3; 10 nucleotides agree with TRBD2. There are 17 residues in the CDR3. The ends lost 6 bases at V and 0 bases at J; junction bases unmatched: 9. Germline CDR1 and CDR2: LNHDA and SQIVND (reference sequence). The CDR3 DNA is TGTGCCAGTAGCTGGAGTAGCGGGAGGTACAGCACAGATACGCAGTATTTT. This gives the protein CASSWSSGRYSTDTQYF. The variable domain in full, with the rest retrieved from reference TRBV19 and TRBJ2-3, is DGGITQSPKYLFRKEGQNVTLSCEQNLNHDAMYWYRQDPGQGLRLIYYSQIVNDFQKGDIAEGYSVSREKKESFPLTVTSAQKNPTAFYLCASSWSSGRYSTDTQYFGPGTRLTVL.

The chain joins TRBV10-1 to TRBJ2-7; TRBD2 agrees at 10 bases. This CDR3 has 16 amino acids. Germline assignment: CDR1 WNHNN and CDR2 SYGVQD (reference sequence). With 3 bases clipped from V and 2 bases from J, the junction kept 7 bases outside the gene matches. The DNA for the CDR3 is TGCGCCAGCAGTGACAGAAGCGGGAGGGCCCCCTACGAGCAGTACTTC. It yields the protein CASSDRSGRAPYEQYF.

The V gene is TRBV15, the J gene TRBJ2-7; the D is unclear. Germline lookup yields CDR1 LNHNV and CDR2 YYDKDF (reference sequence). V was shortened by 5 bases and J by 0 bases, with 11 bases between the two germline ends. The CDR3 contains 14 residues. CDR3 DNA sequence: TGTGCCACCAGCTCCCGGAGCAACTCCTACGAGCAGTACTTC. This gives the protein CATSSRSNSYEQYF.

This clone was recorded once. The chain has TRBV7-9 and TRBJ1-2, with D hard to call. The CDR3 runs to 14 residues. Germline lookup yields CDR1 SEHNR and CDR2 FQNEAQ (reference sequence). Trimming left V 5 bases short and J 2 bases short, with 12 bases between. CDR3 sequence: CASSPPVYNYGYTF. The CDR3 region has the DNA TGTGCCAGCAGCCCCCCGGTATACAACTATGGCTACACCTTC. The variable domain in full, completed from reference TRBV7-9 and TRBJ1-2, reads DTGVSQNPRHKITKRGQNVTFRCDPISEHNRLYWYRQTLGQGPEFLTYFQNEAQLEKSRLLSDRFSAERPKGSFSTLEIQRTEQGDSAMYLCASSPPVYNYGYTFGSGTRLTVV.

The table lists this clone with a count of one. The chain employs TRBV7-3 and TRBJ2-1; D ambiguous. The germline gives CDR1 SGHTA, CDR2 FQGTGA. V gave up 5 bases and J gave up 7 bases, with 18 bases separating them. The CDR3 runs 15 residues. CDR3 residues: CASSRIATALNEQFF. DNA of the CDR3: TGTGCCAGCAGCCGTATAGCCACCGCTCTTAATGAGCAGTTCTTC.

This sequence joins TRBV18 and TRBJ1-6; the match to TRBD1 covers 7 bases. After removal of 0 bases from V and 8 bases from J, the junction contained 7 bases not matched to a gene. This CDR3 is built from 16 residues. Germline loops: CDR1 KGHSH, CDR2 LQKENI. The CDR3 coding sequence is TGTGCCAGCTCACCACCACAGGGGAGAGTGGATTCACCCCTCCACTTT. Its protein is CASSPPQGRVDSPLHF.

The chain recombines TRBV30 with TRBJ1-2; 12 positions match TRBD1. Germline CDR1 is GTSNPN and CDR2 is SVGIG (reference sequence). The CDR3 sequence is 14 residues long. Trimming cost V 0 bases and J 6 bases; bases outside gene matches: 2. The CDR3 protein is CAWSVGTGGNGYTF. CDR3 sequence (DNA): TGTGCCTGGAGTGTAGGGACAGGGGGCAATGGCTACACCTTC.